This entry lists 10 T cell receptor beta chains sequenced from one sample in a study of blood T cell repertoires in COVID-19. The repertoire was sequenced with immunoSEQ multiplex PCR; TCRdb's copy has only in-frame clones and lacks some. The sample carries fewer than 450,000 clones, roughly 87% recorded once. Sequencing was done on a sample of PBMCs or T cells enriched from blood (not recorded which). Receptor source: a woman aged 40 to 55 with acute COVID-19.

The rearrangement joins TRBV5-1 to TRBJ2-3; 7 bases line up with TRBD2. The CDR3 extends over 15 amino acids. Germline V lookup: CDR1 SGHRS, CDR2 YFSETQ. V shed 2 bases and J 4 bases; nucleotides not matched to a gene: 7. This CDR3 reads CASSLETSFADTQYF. CDR3 coding DNA: TGCGCCAGCAGCTTAGAGACTAGCTTCGCAGATACGCAGTATTTT.

J is TRBJ2-3 and V is TRBV19; the D gene is possibly TRBD2 (6 bases). Looked up from germline, CDR1 is LNHDA and CDR2 is SQIVND (reference sequence). This CDR3 region has 14 residues. The V gene lost 5 bases and the J gene lost 5 bases, with 14 bases spanning the gap. The DNA of the CDR3 is TGTGCCAGTAGTCGCGGAGGGGTGGGAGATACGCAGTATTTT. The encoded protein is CASSRGGVGDTQYF.

The rearrangement links TRBV25-1 to TRBJ1-3, with 7 bases aligning to TRBD1. This CDR3 has 14 amino acids. V was clipped by 2 bases and J by 4 bases; unmatched bases: 2. The germline V gene encodes CDR1 MGHDK and CDR2 SYGVNS. This CDR3 is CASSEDRVGNTIYF. The CDR3 DNA reads as TGTGCCAGCAGTGAAGACAGGGTCGGAAACACCATATATTTT.

V and J are TRBV6-2 or TRBV6-3 and TRBJ2-7, with 8 positions matching TRBD1. The CDR3 extends over 14 amino acids. V was clipped by 2 bases and J by 6 bases; unmatched bases: 6. Germline assignment: CDR1 MNHEY and CDR2 SVGEGT. CDR3 sequence: CASSYPHDRGEQYF. The CDR3 DNA follows: TGTGCCAGCAGTTACCCCCACGACAGGGGCGAGCAGTACTTC.

The rearrangement uses TRBV5-1 and TRBJ2-2, with D tentatively TRBD1 (6 bases). The CDR3 is 17 amino acids. V gave up 1 base and J gave up 1 base, with 14 bases separating them. From germline, CDR1 is SGHRS and CDR2 YFSETQ. The CDR3 bases are TGCGCCAGCAGCTTGAGCAACTGGGGGCAGAACACCGGGGAGCTGTTTTTT. Residues: CASSLSNWGQNTGELFF.

This chain uses TRBV10-3 with TRBJ2-1; 10 bases are a match to TRBD2. This CDR3 region has 17 residues. Germline values: CDR1 ENHRY, CDR2 SYGVKD. The ends lost 0 bases at V and 2 bases at J; junction bases unmatched: 4. CDR3 amino acids: CAISESLAGGPYNEQFF. The DNA for the CDR3 is TGTGCCATCAGTGAGTCATTAGCGGGGGGTCCCTACAATGAGCAGTTCTTC.

The chain combines TRBV21-1 with TRBJ2-7; the table assigns TRBD2, which was not confirmed against the DNA. TRBV21-1 is designated a pseudogene. This CDR3 region has 17 residues. The CDR3 coding sequence is TGTGCCAGCAGCAAGGAAAGAACCGGGACTAGCATTTACGAGCAGTACTTC. Amino acid sequence: CASSKERTGTSIYEQYF.

The chain uses TRBV6-1 and TRBJ1-2; no definite D call. Trimming took 3 bases from V and 5 from J, leaving 10 bases between them. This CDR3 has 13 residues. Per germline, CDR1 MNHNS and CDR2 SASEGT. CDR3: CASSDGGVYGYTF. CDR3 bases: TGTGCCAGCAGTGATGGCGGCGTATATGGCTACACCTTC.

The V and J genes are TRBV7-9 and TRBJ1-2; 11 bases agree with TRBD1. CDR3 length: 16 residues. Trimming took 1 base from V and 8 from J; bases not matched to a gene: 9. Germline V gene data show CDR1 as SEHNR and CDR2 as FQNEAQ (reference sequence). CDR3 nucleotide sequence: TGTGCCAGCAGCTTAGGACAGGGACAGGGGGATAAAGGCTACACCTTC. Its protein product is CASSLGQGQGDKGYTF. Supplemented by reference TRBV7-9 and TRBJ1-2, the full variable domain reads DTGVSQNPRHKITKRGQNVTFRCDPISEHNRLYWYRQTLGQGPEFLTYFQNEAQLEKSRLLSDRFSAERPKGSFSTLEIQRTEQGDSAMYLCASSLGQGQGDKGYTFGSGTRLTVV.

V usage is TRBV6-1 and J usage is TRBJ2-7; TRBD1 is a possible D gene (6 bases). Deletions cut 0 bases from V and 4 bases from J, with 13 bases between. This CDR3 contains 15 residues. Germline loops: CDR1 MNHNS, CDR2 SASEGT. CDR3 in amino acids: CASSEAPTGEYEQYF. The CDR3 DNA follows: TGTGCCAGCAGTGAAGCGCCGACAGGAGAATACGAGCAGTACTTC.